This TCR beta chain was recovered during a study of blood T cell repertoires in COVID-19 (dated by TCRdb to the early 2020s). With respect to the entire study: Collaborator samples came from the United States, Italy and Spain and covered acute and convalescent phases of COVID-19. The prospective study material was composed of cDNA or gDNA derived from T cells, B-cell-depleted T cells, or PBMCs. The dataset comprised deeply sampled blood TCRbeta repertoires from subjects exposed to, actively infected with, or recovered from COVID-19. The repertoires were made available in a free public database intended to serve as a resource for research on the immune response to SARS-CoV-2. Samples came from the ongoing ImmuneRACE study (first 160 participants) plus 1,254 subjects from 6 global collaborators. Sample metadata almost always included a de-identified subject ID, COVID-19 status, age in years and sex. Where available, HLA class I and class II types were taken from metadata supplied by the sample provider and were not determined by assay-based typing.

In the case of this clone: There is no known antigen for this receptor. No base quality values were provided; no much bigger clone lies one nucleotide off.

TCRbeta CDR3 regions were amplified from genomic DNA using the immunoSEQ Assay, a bias-controlled multiplex PCR. From the authors' description of their analysis: The number of nucleated cells in each sample was estimated from the amplification of reference gene primers within the assay. To quantify the absolute abundance of each unique TCRbeta CDR3 rearrangement, sequence reads were collapsed and filtered. For each sample, productive Simpson clonality was calculated by taking the square root of Simpson's diversity index across productive rearrangements. TCRdb obtained this table from immuneACCESS and retained in-frame rearrangements with V and J assigned. These tables miss some clones; where compared with another copy, unresolved V genes account for less than half of the shortfall, and the remainder is unexplained. That table is the source of V, J and clone size, and D and trimming were worked out from the DNA. For this sample the table gives 72,000 or so clones, of which 85% were detected only once. Clones ranked in the top ten supply approximately 32% of the sample.

Between the V and J ends, shortened by 7 bases and 6 bases respectively, the junction contains 16 bases. From its cysteine to its phenylalanine, the CDR3 spans 14 amino acids. Just the 42-base CDR3 DNA is kept, in frame starting at base 1. Reading the germline V gene gives CDR1 MGHRA and CDR2 YSYEKL. Whole blood was collected in K2EDTA tubes by collaborating institutions according to the institutions' own protocols. For TCRbeta analysis, collaborators shipped samples in one of three forms: frozen whole blood, isolated PBMCs, or DNA extracted from either of those sample types. The full study reports these points: Clinical and demographic metadata were provided uncurated, with the amount varying by source and participant.

The rearranged chain carries TRBV4-1 and TRBJ2-1, with a tentative D gene TRBD2 over 6 matching bases. The sequencing input was peripheral blood. The source of this sequence is an elderly woman with active or convalescent COVID-19. The bases are TGCGCCAGCACCACGACTAGGTCCCGCAATGAGCAGTTCTTC. Its protein product is CASTTTRSRNEQFF.